This T cell receptor beta chain was sequenced for a study of T-cell memory formation after mild COVID-19. About the study: TCR clusters mostly belonged to single donors.

Trimming cost V 6 bases and J 2 bases, with 10 bases left between them. The CDR3 loop spans 13 amino acids. CDR1 MNHNY and CDR2 SVGAGI come from the germline V gene (reference sequence). A note on this clonotype: What it binds is unknown.

TCRdb re-called the 5' RACE reads through MiXCR, storing one row per CDR3 protein. This sample has under 650,000 distinct CDR3 sequences; more than 15% occur once, and the top ten carry about 12%. Whole-study results and caveats: The main location of contracting CD4+ clones was CM and EM, and that of contracting CD8+ clones was EMRA.

What was sequenced was PBMCs or a T cell subset sorted from them (not recorded which). The source is an adult woman who had mild COVID-19 (a few samples of this study predate the infection). Cell type and time point are not known. This chain joins TRBV6-6 and TRBJ1-2; D is ambiguous. CDR3 sequence reads: CASSQDGNYGYTF. The CDR3 bases are TGTGCCAGCAGCCAGGACGGGAACTATGGCTACACCTTC.